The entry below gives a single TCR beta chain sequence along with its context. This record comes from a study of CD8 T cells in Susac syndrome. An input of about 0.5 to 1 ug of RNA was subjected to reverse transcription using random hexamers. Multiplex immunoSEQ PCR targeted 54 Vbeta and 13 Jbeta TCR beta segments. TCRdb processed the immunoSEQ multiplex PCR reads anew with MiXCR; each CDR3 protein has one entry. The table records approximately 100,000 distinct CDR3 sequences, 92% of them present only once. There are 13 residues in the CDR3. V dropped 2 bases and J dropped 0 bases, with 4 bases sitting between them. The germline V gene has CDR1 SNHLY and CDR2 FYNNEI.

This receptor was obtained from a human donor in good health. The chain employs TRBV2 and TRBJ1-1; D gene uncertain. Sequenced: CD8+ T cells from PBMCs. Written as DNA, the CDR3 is TGTGCCAGCAGTGAACCGTTGAACACTGAAGCTTTCTTT. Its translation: CASSEPLNTEAFF. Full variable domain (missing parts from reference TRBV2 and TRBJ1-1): EPEVTQTPSHQVTQMGQEVILRCVPISNHLYFYWYRQILGQKVEFLVSFYNNEISEKSEIFDDQFSVERPDGSNFTLKIRSTKLEDSAMYFCASSEPLNTEAFFGQGTRLTVV.